One and the same sample provided the 4 T cell receptor beta chains below, sequenced in a study of a mutant IDH1 vaccine in newly diagnosed glioma. The time point was: week 47, end of study. In the vaccine, a single dose held 300 ug of the mutant IDH1 20-mer peptide, along with topical imiquimod. These receptors are not linked to any known antigen. Method: immunoSEQ multiplex PCR; TCRdb's copy keeps in-frame clones and lacks some. Of 35,000 to 45,000 clones listed, roughly 70% were seen once; the top ten hold over 7.5%. This material consisted of PBMCs, taken from a glioma patient whose treatment included an IDH1 peptide vaccine. The receptors derive from a man aged 35 to 55 with glioma.

The sample holds a few counts of this clone. The chain employs TRBV6-1 and TRBJ2-7; 8 nucleotides agree with TRBD2. Germline V lookup: CDR1 MNHNS, CDR2 SASEGT. The CDR3 spans 13 residues. V lost 10 bases, J lost 4 bases, and 9 bases stayed unmatched. The CDR3 nucleotides are TGTGCCACCAAGGGACTAGGGACGTACGAGCAGTACGTC. It is translated as CATKGLGTYEQYV.

This clone was seen more than once but under ten times. The chain recombines TRBV10-2 with TRBJ2-7, with D possibly matching TRBD2 (5 bases). Germline V gives CDR1 WSHSY, CDR2 SAAADI. The CDR3 has 15 residues. Trimming removed 0 bases at V and 2 bases at J, with 11 bases between. DNA for the CDR3: TGCGCCAGCAGTGAGTCGAGCGGATCTGCCTACGAGCAGTACTTC. This codes for CASSESSGSAYEQYF.

J is TRBJ2-7 and V is TRBV6-6; weak D call: TRBD1 (5 bases). V lost 2 bases and J lost 5, with 16 bases in between. CDR1 is MNHNY, CDR2 SVGAGI, per germline (reference sequence). The CDR3 extends over 15 amino acids. CDR3 sequence reads: CASSYPGAGNHEQYV. The CDR3 DNA sequence: TGTGCCAGCAGTTACCCGGGCGCAGGGAACCACGAGCAGTACGTC.

The V call is TRBV2, the J call TRBJ1-4; maybe TRBD1 (6 bases). Germline-derived CDR1 and CDR2 are SNHLY and FYNNEI. Trimming shortened V by 3 bases and J by 7 bases, and 12 bases separated the two germline ends. The CDR3 has 14 amino acids. The CDR3: CASSEDRNIEKLFF. CDR3 in DNA: TGTGCCAGCAGTGAGGACAGAAACATTGAAAAACTGTTTTTT.